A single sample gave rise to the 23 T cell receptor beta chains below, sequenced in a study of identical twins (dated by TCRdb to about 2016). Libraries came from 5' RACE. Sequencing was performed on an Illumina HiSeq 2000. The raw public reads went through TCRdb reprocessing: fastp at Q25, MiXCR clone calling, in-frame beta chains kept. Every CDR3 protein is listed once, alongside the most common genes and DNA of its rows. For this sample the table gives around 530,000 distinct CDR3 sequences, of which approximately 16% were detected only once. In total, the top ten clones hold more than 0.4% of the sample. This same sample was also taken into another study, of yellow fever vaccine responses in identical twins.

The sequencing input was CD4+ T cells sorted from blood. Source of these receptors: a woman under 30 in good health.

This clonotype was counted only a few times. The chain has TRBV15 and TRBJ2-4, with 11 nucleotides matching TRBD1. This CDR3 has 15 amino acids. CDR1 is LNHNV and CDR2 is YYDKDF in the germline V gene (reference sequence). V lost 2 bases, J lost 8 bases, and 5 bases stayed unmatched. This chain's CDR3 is CATSRPPGQGDIQYF. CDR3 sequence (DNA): TGTGCCACCAGCAGACCGCCGGGACAGGGGGACATTCAGTACTTC. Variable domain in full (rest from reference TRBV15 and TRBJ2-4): DAMVIQNPRYQVTQFGKPVTLSCSQTLNHNVMYWYQQKSSQAPKLLFHYYDKDFNNEADTPDNFQSRRPNTSFCFLDIRSPGLGDTAMYLCATSRPPGQGDIQYFGAGTRLSVL.

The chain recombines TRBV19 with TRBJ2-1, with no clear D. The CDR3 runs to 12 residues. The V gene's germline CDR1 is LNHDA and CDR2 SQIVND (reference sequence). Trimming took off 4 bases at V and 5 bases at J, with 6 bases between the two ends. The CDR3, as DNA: TGTGCCAGTAGTACTGCGCACAATGAGCAGTTCTTC. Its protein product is CASSTAHNEQFF.

CDR3 coding DNA: TGTGCCAGCATCGCTAGTGAGGTTACCGGGGAGCTGTTTTTT. Protein sequence: CASIASEVTGELFF. The chain uses TRBV7-9 and TRBJ2-2; D is unclear. V shed 7 bases and J shed 5 bases, with 14 bases lying between them. The germline V gene has CDR1 SEHNR and CDR2 FQNEAQ (reference sequence). The CDR3 contains 14 residues.

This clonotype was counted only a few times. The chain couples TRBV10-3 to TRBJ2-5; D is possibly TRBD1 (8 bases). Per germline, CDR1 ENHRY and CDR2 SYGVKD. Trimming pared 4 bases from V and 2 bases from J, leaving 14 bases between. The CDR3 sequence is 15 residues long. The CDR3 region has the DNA TGTGCCATCAGTGCCACAGGGGGGGAGCAAGAGACCCAGTACTTC. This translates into CAISATGGEQETQYF.

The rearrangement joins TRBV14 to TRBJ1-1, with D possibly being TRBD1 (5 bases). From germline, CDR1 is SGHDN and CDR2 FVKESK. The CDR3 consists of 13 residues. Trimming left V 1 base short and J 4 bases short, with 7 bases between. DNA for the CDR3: TGTGCCAGCAGCCAAGCAGGGTTCACTGAAGCTTTCTTT. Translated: CASSQAGFTEAFF.

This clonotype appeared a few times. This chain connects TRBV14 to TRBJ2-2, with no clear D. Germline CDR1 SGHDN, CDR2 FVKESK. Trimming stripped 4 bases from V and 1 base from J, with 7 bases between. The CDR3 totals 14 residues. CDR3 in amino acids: CASSRNKNTGELFF. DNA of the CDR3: TGTGCCAGCAGCCGGAACAAGAACACCGGGGAGCTGTTTTTT.

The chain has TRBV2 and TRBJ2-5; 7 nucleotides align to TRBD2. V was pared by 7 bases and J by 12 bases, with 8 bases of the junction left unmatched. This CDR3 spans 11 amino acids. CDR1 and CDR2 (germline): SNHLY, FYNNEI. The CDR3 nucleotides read TGTGCCAGCACCCCCGGGACTACCAAGTACTTC. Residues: CASTPGTTKYF.

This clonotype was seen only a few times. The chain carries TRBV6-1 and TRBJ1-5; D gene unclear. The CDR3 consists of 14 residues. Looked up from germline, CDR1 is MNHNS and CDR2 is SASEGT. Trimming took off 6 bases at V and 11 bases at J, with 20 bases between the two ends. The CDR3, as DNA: TGTGCCAGCAGCATACAACCGGGTGGGGAGTCCCAGCATTTT. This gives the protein CASSIQPGGESQHF.

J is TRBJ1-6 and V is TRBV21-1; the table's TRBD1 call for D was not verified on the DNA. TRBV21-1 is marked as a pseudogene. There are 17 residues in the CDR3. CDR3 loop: CASSRGQGAALISPLHF. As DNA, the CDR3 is TGTGCCAGCAGCAGGGGACAGGGGGCGGCTCTAATTTCACCCCTCCACTTT.

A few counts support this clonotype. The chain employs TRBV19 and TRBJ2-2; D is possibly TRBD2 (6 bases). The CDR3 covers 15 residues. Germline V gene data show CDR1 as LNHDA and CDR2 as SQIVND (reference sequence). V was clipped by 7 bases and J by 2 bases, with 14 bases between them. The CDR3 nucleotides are TGTGCCAGTAACTATGGGGGGATAAACACCGGGGAGCTGTTTTTT. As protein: CASNYGGINTGELFF.

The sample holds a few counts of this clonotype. DNA for the CDR3: TGTGCCAGCAGCTCCCCAAAACCTGGGGCCAACGTCCTGACTTTC. It specifies CASSSPKPGANVLTF. V usage is TRBV11-1 and J usage is TRBJ2-6; D is unresolved. Germline CDR1 reads SGHAT; CDR2 reads FQDESV (reference sequence). With 4 bases removed from V and 2 bases from J, the gap between germline ends came to 9 bases. The CDR3 loop spans 15 amino acids.

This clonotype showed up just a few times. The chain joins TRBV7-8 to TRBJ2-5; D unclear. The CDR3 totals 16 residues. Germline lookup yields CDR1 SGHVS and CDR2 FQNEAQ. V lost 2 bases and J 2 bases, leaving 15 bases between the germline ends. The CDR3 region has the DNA TGTGCCAGCAGCTTAAGATCATCCATATCACAAGAGACCCAGTACTTC. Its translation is CASSLRSSISQETQYF.

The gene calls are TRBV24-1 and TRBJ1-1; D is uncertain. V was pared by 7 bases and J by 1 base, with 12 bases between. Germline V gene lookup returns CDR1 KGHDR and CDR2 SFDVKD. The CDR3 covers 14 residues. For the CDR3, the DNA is TGTGCCACCAGAACGGGCGAGGGGAACACTGAAGCTTTCTTT. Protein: CATRTGEGNTEAFF.

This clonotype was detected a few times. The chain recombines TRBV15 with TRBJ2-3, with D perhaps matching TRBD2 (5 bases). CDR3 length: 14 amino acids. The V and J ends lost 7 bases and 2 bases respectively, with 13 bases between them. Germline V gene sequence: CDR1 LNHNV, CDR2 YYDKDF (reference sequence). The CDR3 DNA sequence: TGTGCCACCACCGGCCCGGGGTTCACAGATACGCAGTATTTT. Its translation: CATTGPGFTDTQYF.

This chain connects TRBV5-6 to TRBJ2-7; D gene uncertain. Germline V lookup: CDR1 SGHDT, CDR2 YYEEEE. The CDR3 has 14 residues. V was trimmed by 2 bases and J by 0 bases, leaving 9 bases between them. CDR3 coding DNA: TGTGCCAGCAGCTTTCAGGAAATCTCCTACGAGCAGTACTTC. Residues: CASSFQEISYEQYF.

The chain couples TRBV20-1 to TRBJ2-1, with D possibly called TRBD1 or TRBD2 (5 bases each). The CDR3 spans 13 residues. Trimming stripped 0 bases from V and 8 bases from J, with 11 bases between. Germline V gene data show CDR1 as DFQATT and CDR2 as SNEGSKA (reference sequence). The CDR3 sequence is CSARDTVGDEQFF. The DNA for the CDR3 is TGCAGTGCTAGAGACACAGTGGGGGATGAGCAGTTCTTC.

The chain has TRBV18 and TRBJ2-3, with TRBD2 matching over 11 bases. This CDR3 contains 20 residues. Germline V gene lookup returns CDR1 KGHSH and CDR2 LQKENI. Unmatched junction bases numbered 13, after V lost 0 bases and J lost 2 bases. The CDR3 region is CASSPPGKGASGGPTDTQYF. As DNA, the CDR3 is TGTGCCAGCTCACCACCCGGGAAGGGGGCTAGCGGGGGGCCCACAGATACGCAGTATTTT.

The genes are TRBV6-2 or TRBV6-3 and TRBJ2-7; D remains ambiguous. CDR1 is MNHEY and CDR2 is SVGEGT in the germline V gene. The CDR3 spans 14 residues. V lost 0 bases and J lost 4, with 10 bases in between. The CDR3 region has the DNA TGTGCCAGCAGTTACTCGAGGATCGGTTACGAGCAGTACGTC. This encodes CASSYSRIGYEQYV.

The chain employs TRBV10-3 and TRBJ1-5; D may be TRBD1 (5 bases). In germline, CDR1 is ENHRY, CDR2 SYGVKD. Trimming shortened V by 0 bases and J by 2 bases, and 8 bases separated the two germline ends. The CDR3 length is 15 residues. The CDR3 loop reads CAISESGRGNQPQHF. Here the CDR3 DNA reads TGTGCCATCAGTGAGTCCGGCAGGGGCAATCAGCCCCAGCATTTT.

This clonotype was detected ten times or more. CDR3 in amino acids: CAIADRVYEQYF. DNA for the CDR3: TGTGCCATTGCGGACAGAGTCTACGAGCAGTACTTC. The chain employs TRBV7-9 and TRBJ2-7; possibly TRBD1 for D (6 bases). The CDR3 has 12 amino acids. Germline V CDR1 and CDR2: SEHNR, FQNEAQ (reference sequence). Trimming shortened V by 10 bases and J by 3 bases, and 13 bases separated the two germline ends.

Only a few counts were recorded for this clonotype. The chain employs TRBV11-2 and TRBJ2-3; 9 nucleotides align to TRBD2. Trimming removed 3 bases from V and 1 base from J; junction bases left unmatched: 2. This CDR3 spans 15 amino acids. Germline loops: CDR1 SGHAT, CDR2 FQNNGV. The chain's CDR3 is CASSFASGGTDTQYF. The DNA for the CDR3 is TGTGCCAGCAGCTTCGCTAGCGGGGGCACAGATACGCAGTATTTT.

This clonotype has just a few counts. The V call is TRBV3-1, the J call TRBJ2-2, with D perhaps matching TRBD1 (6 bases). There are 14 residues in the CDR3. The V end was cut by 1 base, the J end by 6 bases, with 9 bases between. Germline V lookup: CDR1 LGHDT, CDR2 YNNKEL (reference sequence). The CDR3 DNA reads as TGTGCCAGCAGCCAAGGCAGGGGACCCGGGGAGCTGTTTTTT. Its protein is CASSQGRGPGELFF.

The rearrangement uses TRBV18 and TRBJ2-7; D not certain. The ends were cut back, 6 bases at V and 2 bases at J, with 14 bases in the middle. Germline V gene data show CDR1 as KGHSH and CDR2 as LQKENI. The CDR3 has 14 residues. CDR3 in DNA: TGTGCCAGCTCCCTCGGCACGGCCGCCTACGAGCAGTACGTC. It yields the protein CASSLGTAAYEQYV.